Presented here are 31 T cell receptor beta chains from one specimen sequenced in a study of control samples from healthy donors and cancer patients. This table comes from immunoSEQ multiplex PCR, and its TCRdb copy is limited to in-frame clones, with some not included. This table has fewer than 90,000 clones, roughly 84% appearing once. Input material: blood. Receptor source: a man between 50 and 59 years old in good health.

With regard to this clone: The same CDR3 also results from other DNA sequences found in this sample. The chain is built from TRBV2 and TRBJ1-3, with D perhaps TRBD1 (5 bases). Germline assignment: CDR1 SNHLY and CDR2 FYNNEI. The ends were cut back, 6 bases at V and 5 bases at J, with 11 bases in the middle. This CDR3 has 13 amino acids. The CDR3 region is CASSRENRNTIYF. In DNA form, the CDR3 reads TGTGCCAGCAGCAGGGAGAACAGAAACACCATATATTTT.

This clone appeared a single time. The chain has TRBV27 and TRBJ2-7; perhaps TRBD1 as D (6 bases). The CDR3 has 13 residues. V was pared by 6 bases and J by 3 bases, with 12 bases between. Germline V lookup: CDR1 MNHEY, CDR2 SMNVEV (reference sequence). In DNA form, the CDR3 reads TGTGCCAGCAGGGGAACAGGGAGCTACGAGCAGTACTTC. It codes for CASRGTGSYEQYF.

A few counts support this clone. The gene calls are TRBV7-2 and TRBJ1-2; D not certain. The CDR3 extends over 13 amino acids. Trimming left V 4 bases short and J 3 bases short, with 9 bases between. Germline V gives CDR1 SGHTA, CDR2 FQGNSA. CDR3 DNA: TGTGCCAGCAGCTCCCGGGCCTACTATGGCTACACCTTC. The encoded protein is CASSSRAYYGYTF.

The J gene is TRBJ2-7, the V gene TRBV25-1, with D possibly matching TRBD2 (6 bases). The CDR3 extends over 16 amino acids. Trimming shortened V by 2 bases and J by 4 bases, and 18 bases separated the two germline ends. Germline loops: CDR1 MGHDK, CDR2 SYGVNS. This CDR3 reads CASSEEHGTQGYEQYF. The CDR3 DNA reads as TGTGCCAGCAGTGAAGAACACGGGACTCAAGGTTACGAGCAGTACTTC.

The V call is TRBV5-1, the J call TRBJ1-2; D gene unclear. V was pared by 3 bases and J by 1 base, with 16 bases between. CDR3 length: 16 residues. Germline CDR1 SGHRS, CDR2 YFSETQ. The CDR3 coding sequence is TGCGCCAGCAGCTCGGGAGCGGGGAATCTTAACTATGGCTACACCTTC. Translating it yields CASSSGAGNLNYGYTF.

The V gene is TRBV5-4, the J gene TRBJ2-2; unclear D gene. CDR1 is SGHNT and CDR2 is YYREEE in the germline V gene (reference sequence). The V end was cut by 2 bases, the J end by 5 bases, with 7 bases between. The CDR3 sequence is 13 residues long. CDR3 protein: CASSLDPTGELFF. The CDR3 nucleotides read TGTGCCAGCAGCTTAGACCCAACCGGGGAGCTGTTTTTT. The full variable domain, completed using reference TRBV5-4 and TRBJ2-2, is ETGVTQSPTHLIKTRGQQVTLRCSSQSGHNTVSWYQQALGQGPQFIFQYYREEENGRGNFPPRFSGLQFPNYSSELNVNALELDDSALYLCASSLDPTGELFFGEGSRLTVL.

CDR3 sequence reads: CASRSGPPLHF. The CDR3 region has the DNA TGTGCCAGCAGGTCAGGACCACCCCTCCACTTT. The chain employs TRBV12-3 or TRBV12-4 and TRBJ1-6; D is uncertain. CDR3 length equals 11 residues. Trimming shortened V by 6 bases and J by 11 bases, and 8 bases separated the two germline ends.

The rearrangement joins TRBV27 to TRBJ2-5, with D tentatively TRBD1 (7 bases). The CDR3 extends over 15 amino acids. Germline lookup yields CDR1 MNHEY and CDR2 SMNVEV (reference sequence). Trimming pared 2 bases from V and 2 bases from J, leaving 12 bases between. Here the CDR3 reads CASSLAGQYQETQYF. Here the CDR3 DNA reads TGTGCCAGCAGTTTAGCGGGACAGTATCAAGAGACCCAGTACTTC.

The chain joins TRBV30 to TRBJ2-7; TRBD2 agrees at 7 bases. CDR1 GTSNPN and CDR2 SVGIG come from the germline V gene (reference sequence). CDR3 size: 16 residues. V gave up 1 base and J gave up 3 bases; unmatched junction bases: 12. The CDR3: CAWSALLAGALYEQYF. The CDR3 DNA is TGTGCCTGGAGTGCACTCCTGGCGGGAGCCCTCTACGAGCAGTACTTC.

The chain combines TRBV12-3 or TRBV12-4 with TRBJ1-1, with TRBD1 identical over 7 bases. The junction had 3 bases not matched to a gene; V was cut back by 4 bases and J by 4 bases. This CDR3 spans 13 amino acids. The CDR3 coding sequence is TGTGCCAGCAGTTCACAGGGGAGCACTGAAGCTTTCTTT. The encoded protein is CASSSQGSTEAFF.

CDR3 in DNA: TGTGCCAGCAGCCCCGGGGTGAGAAAGACCCAGTACTTC. Protein sequence: CASSPGVRKTQYF. This chain joins TRBV14 and TRBJ2-5; perhaps TRBD2 as D (5 bases). The CDR3 runs 13 residues. V lost 4 bases, J lost 6 bases, and 12 bases lay in between. Germline loops: CDR1 SGHDN, CDR2 FVKESK.

The chain joins TRBV7-2 to TRBJ2-7, with TRBD2 matching 9 bases. CDR3 length: 16 residues. Germline CDR1 SGHTA, CDR2 FQGNSA. With 5 bases clipped from V and 1 base from J, the junction kept 9 bases outside the gene matches. CDR3 loop: CASSPTFLAGSYEQYF. The DNA for the CDR3 is TGTGCCAGCAGCCCCACGTTCCTAGCGGGGTCCTACGAGCAGTACTTC.

The chain combines TRBV5-6 with TRBJ2-7; TRBD1 might be the D (5 bases). CDR1 is SGHDT and CDR2 is YYEEEE in the germline V gene. CDR3 length equals 12 residues. Trimming left V 1 base short and J 4 bases short, with 6 bases between. Here the CDR3 reads CASSLTGYEQYF. The CDR3 DNA is TGTGCCAGCAGCTTGACAGGTTACGAGCAGTACTTC. Combining the CDR3 with reference TRBV5-6 and TRBJ2-7 gives the whole variable domain DAGVTQSPTHLIKTRGQQVTLRCSPKSGHDTVSWYQQALGQGPQFIFQYYEEEERQRGNFPDRFSGHQFPNYSSELNVNALLLGDSALYLCASSLTGYEQYFGPGTRLTVT.

The sample holds one count of this clone. The chain has TRBV9 and TRBJ2-1; D call uncertain. Germline CDR1 SGDLS, CDR2 YYNGEE. The CDR3 runs 15 residues. The ends were cut back, 0 bases at V and 5 bases at J, with 12 bases in the middle. In DNA form, the CDR3 reads TGTGCCAGCAGCGTAGCTGTGATACGGAACAATGAGCAGTTCTTC. Its protein product is CASSVAVIRNNEQFF.

The genes are TRBV7-8 and TRBJ2-2; 9 positions agree with TRBD1. Trimming took 5 bases from V and 5 from J; bases not matched to a gene: 9. The CDR3 sequence is 16 residues long. The germline gives CDR1 SGHVS, CDR2 FQNEAQ. The CDR3 coding sequence is TGTGCCAGCAGCCCTGGGTCGGACAGGGGAACCGGGGAGCTGTTTTTT. This sequence encodes CASSPGSDRGTGELFF.

The CDR3 loop is CASSVDRVSYEQYF. CDR3 in DNA: TGTGCCAGCTCAGTGGACAGGGTTTCCTACGAGCAGTACTTC. The rearrangement links TRBV18 to TRBJ2-7; 8 nucleotides align to TRBD1. Germline loops: CDR1 KGHSH, CDR2 LQKENI. The CDR3 covers 14 residues. Trimming cost V 5 bases and J 1 base; bases outside gene matches: 4.

This CDR3 is CASSLDRWGNEQFF. Written as DNA, the CDR3 is TGTGCCAGCAGCTTAGATCGGTGGGGTAATGAGCAGTTCTTC. V gene TRBV11-2 combines with J gene TRBJ2-1; D not resolved. Germline V CDR1 and CDR2: SGHAT, FQNNGV. The CDR3 loop spans 14 amino acids. V lost 0 bases, J lost 7 bases, and 10 bases lay in between. The entire variable domain, with the rest obtained from reference TRBV11-2 and TRBJ2-1, is as follows: EAGVAQSPRYKIIEKRQSVAFWCNPISGHATLYWYQQILGQGPKLLIQFQNNGVVDDSQLPKDRFSAERLKGVDSTLKIQPAKLEDSAVYLCASSLDRWGNEQFFGPGTRLTVL.

V gene TRBV19 combines with J gene TRBJ2-7; a possible D gene is TRBD1 (6 bases). CDR1 is LNHDA, CDR2 SQIVND, per germline (reference sequence). The CDR3 spans 15 residues. The V gene lost 5 bases and the J gene lost 4 bases, with 18 bases spanning the gap. The CDR3 nucleotides read TGTGCCAGTAGTGTCCAGACAGGAAAGACATACGAGCAGTACTTC. Encoded protein: CASSVQTGKTYEQYF.

J is TRBJ2-6 and V is TRBV9; TRBD2 agrees at 10 bases. J lost 3 bases, V lost 4 bases, and 10 bases had no gene match. Germline values: CDR1 SGDLS, CDR2 YYNGEE. This CDR3 is built from 18 residues. CDR3 amino acids: CASSPLGAGGIGANVLTF. For the CDR3, the DNA is TGTGCCAGCAGCCCCCTGGGAGCGGGAGGGATTGGGGCCAACGTCCTGACTTTC.

The chain joins TRBV15 to TRBJ2-6, with D uncertain. Trimming stripped 1 base from V and 2 bases from J, with 6 bases between. The V gene's germline CDR1 is LNHNV and CDR2 YYDKDF (reference sequence). This CDR3 is built from 15 residues. The CDR3 DNA follows: TGTGCCACCAGCAGAGTGGGTACTGGGGCCAACGTCCTGACTTTC. Translating gives CATSRVGTGANVLTF.

This clone has a handful of counts. The chain carries TRBV6-2 or TRBV6-3 and TRBJ2-1; 8 bases map to TRBD2. Germline CDR1 is MNHEY and CDR2 is SVGEGT. J lost 8 bases, V lost 4 bases, and 13 bases had no gene match. This CDR3 spans 16 amino acids. CDR3 in DNA: TGTGCCAGCAGTTCGCCGGGACTAGGGAGGAGCGATGAGCAGTTCTTC. Residues: CASSSPGLGRSDEQFF.

The chain links TRBV4-1 to TRBJ1-3, with 8 bases lining up with TRBD1. Trimming removed 2 bases from V and 0 bases from J; junction bases left unmatched: 9. Germline V gives CDR1 MGHRA, CDR2 YSYEKL. The CDR3 is made up of 18 amino acids. CDR3 nucleotides: TGCGCCAGCAGCCAACTCCACGGACAGGGAGGCTCTGGAAACACCATATATTTT. Protein sequence: CASSQLHGQGGSGNTIYF.

The chain joins TRBV5-1 to TRBJ2-7; D is perhaps TRBD1 or TRBD2 (6 bases each). Trimming cost V 1 base and J 3 bases, with 14 bases left between them. CDR3 size: 15 residues. Germline-derived CDR1 and CDR2 are SGHRS and YFSETQ. The CDR3 is CASSLLSGADYEQYF. Written as DNA, the CDR3 is TGCGCCAGCAGCTTGCTTTCGGGGGCCGACTACGAGCAGTACTTC.

The chain couples TRBV27 to TRBJ2-4; 10 bases align to TRBD2. Trimming cost V 3 bases and J 1 base; bases outside gene matches: 0. The CDR3 runs to 15 residues. Germline lookup yields CDR1 MNHEY and CDR2 SMNVEV (reference sequence). CDR3 protein: CASSFSGGAKNIQYF. CDR3 sequence (DNA): TGTGCCAGCAGTTTTAGCGGGGGGGCCAAAAACATTCAGTACTTC.

This chain joins TRBV10-2 and TRBJ2-3, with D unresolved. The CDR3 is made up of 15 amino acids. CDR1 and CDR2 (germline): WSHSY, SAAADI. The V end was cut by 5 bases, the J end by 1 base, with 13 bases between. CDR3 bases: TGCGCCAGCAGTTTAGACGGCGTGCGCACAGATACGCAGTATTTT. Its translation is CASSLDGVRTDTQYF.

The chain links TRBV30 to TRBJ1-5; D is unresolved. This CDR3 region has 14 residues. The V gene lost 1 base and the J gene lost 4 bases, with 11 bases spanning the gap. Germline assignment: CDR1 GTSNPN and CDR2 SVGIG (reference sequence). CDR3 protein: CAWSGTSLNQPQHF. The CDR3 coding sequence is TGTGCCTGGAGTGGGACTTCGCTAAATCAGCCCCAGCATTTT.

The rearrangement links TRBV19 to TRBJ2-3; 9 bases align to TRBD2. V shed 3 bases, J shed 1 base, and the junction held 8 bases outside the gene matches. Germline loops: CDR1 LNHDA, CDR2 SQIVND (reference sequence). The CDR3 is 17 amino acids. The CDR3 DNA follows: TGTGCCAGTAGTATGATGAGCGGGGGGTCGGGCACAGATACGCAGTATTTT. Its protein product is CASSMMSGGSGTDTQYF.

The chain is built from TRBV15 and TRBJ1-1; D perhaps matches TRBD1 (6 bases). The V end lost 1 base, the J end lost 4 bases, and 13 bases lay between the germline ends. This CDR3 has 15 residues. Germline CDR1 LNHNV, CDR2 YYDKDF (reference sequence). CDR3 sequence: CATSRVGTMSTEAFF. The CDR3, as DNA: TGTGCCACCAGCAGAGTAGGGACAATGAGCACTGAAGCTTTCTTT.

V and J are TRBV19 and TRBJ1-2; possibly TRBD1 for D (6 bases). Germline V gene sequence: CDR1 LNHDA, CDR2 SQIVND (reference sequence). The V and J ends lost 4 bases and 0 bases respectively, with 12 bases between them. This CDR3 has 15 amino acids. In nucleotides, the CDR3 is TGTGCCAGTAGTAACGACAGGTCTGCTAACTATGGCTACACCTTC. This gives the protein CASSNDRSANYGYTF. Combining the CDR3 with reference TRBV19 and TRBJ1-2 gives the whole variable domain DGGITQSPKYLFRKEGQNVTLSCEQNLNHDAMYWYRQDPGQGLRLIYYSQIVNDFQKGDIAEGYSVSREKKESFPLTVTSAQKNPTAFYLCASSNDRSANYGYTFGSGTRLTVV.

The chain couples TRBV7-9 to TRBJ2-1; D uncertain. The CDR3 has 15 residues. Trimming stripped 4 bases from V and 2 bases from J, with 12 bases between. Looked up from germline, CDR1 is SEHNR and CDR2 is FQNEAQ (reference sequence). CDR3 residues: CASSSEQSPYNEQFF. In DNA form, the CDR3 reads TGTGCCAGCAGCTCCGAGCAGAGCCCCTACAATGAGCAGTTCTTC.

This clone was seen just once. The J gene is TRBJ1-5, the V gene TRBV19; 10 bases are shared with TRBD1. CDR1 is LNHDA, CDR2 SQIVND, per germline (reference sequence). V lost 10 bases to trimming and J lost 6 bases; unmatched junction nucleotides: 15. The CDR3 is 16 residues long. CDR3 bases: TGTGCCACTCTTCCCCGGCGGACAGGGGGTTTTCAGCCCCAGCATTTT. Amino acid sequence: CATLPRRTGGFQPQHF.